Listed here is a single T cell receptor beta chain. Allocation to cohorts depended on clinical history reported by the participants. Germline CDR1 SGHDT, CDR2 YYEEEE. This CDR3 contains 14 residues. J was trimmed by 6 bases and V by 4 bases; bases with no gene match: 6. This record belongs to a study of blood T cell repertoires in COVID-19. Method: immunoSEQ multiplex PCR; TCRdb's copy keeps in-frame clones and lacks some. The sample comprises some 190,000 clones, roughly 80% of which are singletons, and approximately 14% rests with the top ten. The genes are TRBV5-6 and TRBJ2-7; TRBD2 aligns across 11 bases. The sequenced sample consisted of PBMCs or T cells enriched from blood (not recorded which). The TCR originated in a man in his sixties who had been exposed to COVID-19. Written as DNA, the CDR3 is TGTGCCAGCAGCACTAGCGGGAGTGCCCGCGAGCAGTACTTC. It translates to CASSTSGSAREQYF. Supplemented by reference TRBV5-6 and TRBJ2-7, the full variable domain reads DAGVTQSPTHLIKTRGQQVTLRCSPKSGHDTVSWYQQALGQGPQFIFQYYEEEERQRGNFPDRFSGHQFPNYSSELNVNALLLGDSALYLCASSTSGSAREQYFGPGTRLTVT.